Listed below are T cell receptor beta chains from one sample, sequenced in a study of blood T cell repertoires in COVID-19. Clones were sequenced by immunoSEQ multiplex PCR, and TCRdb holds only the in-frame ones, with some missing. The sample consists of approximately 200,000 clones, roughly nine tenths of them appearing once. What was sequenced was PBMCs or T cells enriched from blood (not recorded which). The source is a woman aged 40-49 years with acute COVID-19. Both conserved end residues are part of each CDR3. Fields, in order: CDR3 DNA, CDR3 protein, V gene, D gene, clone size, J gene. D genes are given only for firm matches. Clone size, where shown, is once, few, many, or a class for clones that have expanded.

TGTGCCAGCAGCCCGGGACACCTTGCCACAGATACGCAGTATTTT	CASSPGHLATDTQYF	TRBV5-4	.	.	TRBJ2-3
TGTGCCTGGAGTGTAAGACTAGGGGAGACCCAGTACTTC	CAWSVRLGETQYF	TRBV30	.	.	TRBJ2-5
TGTGCCAGCAGCCCTTCAATACTAGCGGGGCGCACAGATACGCAGTATTTT	CASSPSILAGRTDTQYF	TRBV7-2	TRBD2	.	TRBJ2-3
TGCGCCAGCAGCTTGGCGGGGGAGCTGTTTTTT	CASSLAGELFF	TRBV5-1	.	.	TRBJ2-2
TGTGCCAGCAGTGAACTAGCGGGAGGCTCAGATACGCAGTATTTT	CASSELAGGSDTQYF	TRBV25-1	TRBD2	.	TRBJ2-3
TGTGCCAGTAGTACCCGGGACAGGGATCGGGAGACCCAGTACTTC	CASSTRDRDRETQYF	TRBV19	TRBD1	once	TRBJ2-5
TGTGCCAGCAGCCGCGGACAGGGGGCGAGTCAGGAAAACATTCAGTACTTC	CASSRGQGASQENIQYF	TRBV7-9	TRBD1	.	TRBJ2-4
TGTGCCAGCAGCCCAGGGAATTCACCCCTCCACTTT	CASSPGNSPLHF	TRBV7-8	.	.	TRBJ1-6
TGTGCTAGTGGTTTGGAGAGACAGGGGTTGACTGAAGCTTTCTTT	CASGLERQGLTEAFF	TRBV12-5	TRBD1	.	TRBJ1-1
TGTGCCAGCAGCTCCAGGGACACTCTCACAGATACGCAGTATTTT	CASSSRDTLTDTQYF	TRBV5-4	.	once	TRBJ2-3
TGCAGTGCTAGTCCGGTCACTGAAGCTTTCTTT	CSASPVTEAFF	TRBV20-1	.	.	TRBJ1-1
TGTGCCTGGAGTGAATGGGGGCAACGGAATCAGCCCCAGCATTTT	CAWSEWGQRNQPQHF	TRBV30	.	.	TRBJ1-5
TGTGCCAGCAGCACGGGACAGGGAGGCCCCGCTAATGAAAAACTGTTTTTT	CASSTGQGGPANEKLFF	TRBV2	TRBD1	.	TRBJ1-4
TGTGCCAGTACACAACAGGGGGCATTGGAAGCTTTCTTT	CASTQQGALEAFF	TRBV19	TRBD1	.	TRBJ1-1
TGTGCCAGCACGCTTCTTCTCGGACATCAGTGGGTTTTC	CASTLLLGHQWVF	TRBV28	.	.	TRBJ2-7
TGTGCCAGCAGTTTTTTCGGGAGTACCGGGGAGCTGTTTTTT	CASSFFGSTGELFF	TRBV27	.	.	TRBJ2-2
TGTGCCAGGACTTTCCCGACAGGGACCCAAGAGACCCAGTACTTC	CARTFPTGTQETQYF	TRBV19	TRBD1	.	TRBJ2-5
TGTGCCAGCAGTTTGAGGGAGGTGGGGGGAGCTTTCTTT	CASSLREVGGAFF	TRBV12-3/TRBV12-4	.	.	TRBJ1-1
TGTGCCAGCAGTCCCCGGGACTCTCTTTTTAATGAGCAGTTCTTC	CASSPRDSLFNEQFF	TRBV6-2/TRBV6-3	.	.	TRBJ2-1
TGTGCCAGTAGGGTTGGGCGAGAAAAACTGTTTTTT	CASRVGREKLFF	TRBV19	.	.	TRBJ1-4
TGTGCCAGCAGCCCGGAGACTAGAGGCAATGAGCAGTTCTTC	CASSPETRGNEQFF	TRBV7-9	.	.	TRBJ2-1
TGTGCCAGCAGCAACAGGGACTATAATTCACCCCTCCACTTT	CASSNRDYNSPLHF	TRBV28	.	.	TRBJ1-6